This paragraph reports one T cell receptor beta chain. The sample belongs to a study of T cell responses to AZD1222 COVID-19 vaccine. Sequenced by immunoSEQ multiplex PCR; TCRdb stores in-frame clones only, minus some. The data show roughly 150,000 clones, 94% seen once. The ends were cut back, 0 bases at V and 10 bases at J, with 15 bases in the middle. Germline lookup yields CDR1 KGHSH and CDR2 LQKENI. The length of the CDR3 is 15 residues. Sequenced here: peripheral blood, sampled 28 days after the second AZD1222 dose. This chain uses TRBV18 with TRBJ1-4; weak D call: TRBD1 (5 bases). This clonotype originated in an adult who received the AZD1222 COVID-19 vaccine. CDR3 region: CASSPPGSRGGKLFF. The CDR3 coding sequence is TGTGCCAGCTCACCACCGGGGTCACGGGGCGGAAAACTGTTTTTT.